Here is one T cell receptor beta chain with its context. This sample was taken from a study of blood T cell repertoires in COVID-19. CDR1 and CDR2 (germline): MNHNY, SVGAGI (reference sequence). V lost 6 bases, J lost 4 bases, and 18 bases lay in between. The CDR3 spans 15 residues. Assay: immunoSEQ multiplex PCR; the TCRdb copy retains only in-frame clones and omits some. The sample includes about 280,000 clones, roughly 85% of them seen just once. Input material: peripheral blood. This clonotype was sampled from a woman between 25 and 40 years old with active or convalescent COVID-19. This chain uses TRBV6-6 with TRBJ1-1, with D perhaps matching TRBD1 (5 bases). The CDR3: CASSSGPQMGTEAFF. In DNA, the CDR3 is TGTGCCAGCAGCTCAGGGCCCCAAATGGGCACTGAAGCTTTCTTT.